This TCR beta chain was profiled in a study of blood T cell repertoires in COVID-19. Looking at the study overall: Sources were T cells, B-cell-depleted T cells, or PBMCs; the material itself was cDNA or gDNA.

Sequenced by immunoSEQ multiplex PCR; TCRdb stores in-frame clones only, minus some. The sample has under 200,000 clones, 90% seen once. The CDR3 spans 15 residues. The TCR sequence derives from a man aged 50 to 60 with acute or convalescent COVID-19. The chain joins TRBV21-1 to TRBJ1-5; the table's D call, TRBD1, was not checked against the DNA. TRBV21-1 is deemed a pseudogene. Sample: peripheral blood. CDR3: CASSPWDRYNQPQHF. The CDR3 nucleotides are TGTGCCAGCAGCCCATGGGACAGATACAATCAGCCCCAGCATTTT.